Sequencing of this T cell receptor (beta chain) was carried out in a study of blood T cell repertoires in COVID-19. TCRdb's table, derived via immunoSEQ multiplex PCR, lists solely in-frame clones and lacks some. The table includes approximately 390,000 clones, about 89% detected once. Enrollment of patients from Seattle took place during active infection, with longitudinal follow-up. Germline V CDR1 and CDR2: MNHEY, SVGEGT. Trimming cost V 5 bases and J 3 bases, with 10 bases left between them. CDR3 size: 13 residues. The chain carries TRBV6-2 or TRBV6-3 and TRBJ1-2; the D gene is possibly TRBD1 (5 bases). The receptor comes from a woman aged 55 to 70 with COVID-19, enrolled during active disease. The sequencing input was peripheral blood. The CDR3 coding sequence is TGTGCCAGCAGTCAGGGCGGTTACTATGGCTACACCTTC. Residues: CASSQGGYYGYTF.